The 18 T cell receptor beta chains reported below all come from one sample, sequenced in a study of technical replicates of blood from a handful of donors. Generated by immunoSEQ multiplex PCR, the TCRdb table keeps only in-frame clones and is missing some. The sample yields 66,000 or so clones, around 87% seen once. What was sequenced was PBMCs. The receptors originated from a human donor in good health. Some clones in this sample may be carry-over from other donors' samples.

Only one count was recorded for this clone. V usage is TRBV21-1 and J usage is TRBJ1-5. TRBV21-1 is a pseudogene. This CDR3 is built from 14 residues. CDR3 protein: CASSKGGWVQPQHF. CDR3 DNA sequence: TGTGCCAGCAGCAAGGGGGGGTGGGTGCAGCCCCAGCATTTT.

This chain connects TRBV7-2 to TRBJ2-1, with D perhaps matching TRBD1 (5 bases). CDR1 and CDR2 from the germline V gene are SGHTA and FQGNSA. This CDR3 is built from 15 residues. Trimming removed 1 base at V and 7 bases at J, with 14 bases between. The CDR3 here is CASSLGTDKGNEQFF. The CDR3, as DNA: TGTGCCAGCAGCTTAGGCACCGATAAGGGGAATGAGCAGTTCTTC.

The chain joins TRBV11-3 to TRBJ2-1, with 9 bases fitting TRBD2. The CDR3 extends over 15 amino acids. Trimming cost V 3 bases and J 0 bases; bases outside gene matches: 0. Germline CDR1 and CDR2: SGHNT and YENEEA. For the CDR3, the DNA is TGTGCCAGCAGCTTTAGCGGGAGCTCCTACAATGAGCAGTTCTTC. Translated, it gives CASSFSGSSYNEQFF.

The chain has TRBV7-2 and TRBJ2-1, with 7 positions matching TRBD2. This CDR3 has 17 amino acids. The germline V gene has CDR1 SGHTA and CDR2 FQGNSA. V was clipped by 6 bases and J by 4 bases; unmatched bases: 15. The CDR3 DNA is TGTGCCAGCAGTACACTAAGGGGTGGGAGGGGTTACAATGAGCAGTTCTTC. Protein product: CASSTLRGGRGYNEQFF.

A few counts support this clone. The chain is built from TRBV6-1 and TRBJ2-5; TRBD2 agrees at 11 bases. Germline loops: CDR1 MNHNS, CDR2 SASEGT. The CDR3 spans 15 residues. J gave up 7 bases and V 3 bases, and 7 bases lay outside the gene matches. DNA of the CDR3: TGTGCCAGCAGTGATATGACTAGCGGGGAGGGGACCCAGTACTTC. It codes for CASSDMTSGEGTQYF.

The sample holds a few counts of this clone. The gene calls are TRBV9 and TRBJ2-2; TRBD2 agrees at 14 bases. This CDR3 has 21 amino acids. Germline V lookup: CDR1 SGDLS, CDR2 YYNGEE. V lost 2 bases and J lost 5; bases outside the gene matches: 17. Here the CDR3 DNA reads TGTGCCAGCAGCGTCGAACCGAAGACTAGCGGGAGGGCCGGGTTTACCGGGGAGCTGTTTTTT. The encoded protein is CASSVEPKTSGRAGFTGELFF.

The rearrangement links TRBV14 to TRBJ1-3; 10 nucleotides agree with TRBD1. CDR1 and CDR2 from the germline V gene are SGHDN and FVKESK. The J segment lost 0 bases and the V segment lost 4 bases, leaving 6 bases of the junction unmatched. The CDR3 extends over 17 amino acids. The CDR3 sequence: CASSRDRGLISGNTIYF. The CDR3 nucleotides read TGTGCCAGCAGCCGGGACAGGGGCCTAATCTCTGGAAACACCATATATTTT.

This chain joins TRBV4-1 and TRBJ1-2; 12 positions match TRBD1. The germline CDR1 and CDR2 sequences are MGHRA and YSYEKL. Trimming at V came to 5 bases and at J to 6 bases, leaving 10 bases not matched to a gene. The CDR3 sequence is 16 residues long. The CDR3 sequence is CASSSTGTGGEDGYTF. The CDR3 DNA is TGCGCCAGCAGCTCAACCGGGACAGGGGGCGAAGATGGCTACACCTTC.

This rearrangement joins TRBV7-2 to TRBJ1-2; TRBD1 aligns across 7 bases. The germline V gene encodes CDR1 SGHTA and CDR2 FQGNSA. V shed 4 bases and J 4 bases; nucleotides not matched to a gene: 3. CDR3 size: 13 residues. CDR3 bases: TGTGCCAGCAGCTCACAGGGGCCCTATGGCTACACCTTC. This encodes CASSSQGPYGYTF.

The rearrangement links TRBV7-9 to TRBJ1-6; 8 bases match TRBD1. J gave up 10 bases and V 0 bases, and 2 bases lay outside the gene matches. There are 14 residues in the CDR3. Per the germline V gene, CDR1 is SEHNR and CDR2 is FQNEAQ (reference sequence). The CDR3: CASSLADRGSPLHF. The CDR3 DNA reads TGTGCCAGCAGCTTAGCTGACAGGGGATCACCCCTCCACTTT.

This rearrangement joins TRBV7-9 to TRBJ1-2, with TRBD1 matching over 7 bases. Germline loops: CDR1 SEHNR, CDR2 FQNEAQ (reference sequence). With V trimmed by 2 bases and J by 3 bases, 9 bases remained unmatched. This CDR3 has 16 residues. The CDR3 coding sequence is TGTGCCAGCAGCTTATCAGAGACAGGGAAGGACTATGGCTACACCTTC. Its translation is CASSLSETGKDYGYTF.

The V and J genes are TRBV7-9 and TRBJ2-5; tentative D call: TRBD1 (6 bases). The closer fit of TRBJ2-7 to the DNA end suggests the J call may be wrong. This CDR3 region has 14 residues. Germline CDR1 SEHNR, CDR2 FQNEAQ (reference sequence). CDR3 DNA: TGTGCCAGCAGCGCCTACATGACAGGAGTCGAGCAGTACTTC. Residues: CASSAYMTGVEQYF.

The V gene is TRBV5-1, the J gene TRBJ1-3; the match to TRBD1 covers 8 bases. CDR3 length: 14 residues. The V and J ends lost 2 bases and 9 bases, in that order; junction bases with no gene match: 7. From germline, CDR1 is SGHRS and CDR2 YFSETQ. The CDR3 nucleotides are TGCGCCAGCAGCTTCGGGACAGGCGCCTTCACCATATATTTT. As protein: CASSFGTGAFTIYF.

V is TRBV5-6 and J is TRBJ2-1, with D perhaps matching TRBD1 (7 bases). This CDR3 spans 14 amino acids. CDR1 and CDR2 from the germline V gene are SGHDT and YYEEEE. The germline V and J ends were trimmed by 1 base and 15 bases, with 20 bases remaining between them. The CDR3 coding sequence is TGTGCCAGCAGCTTGAGTGGCGGGGCACAGGGGAGGTTCTTC. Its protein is CASSLSGGAQGRFF.

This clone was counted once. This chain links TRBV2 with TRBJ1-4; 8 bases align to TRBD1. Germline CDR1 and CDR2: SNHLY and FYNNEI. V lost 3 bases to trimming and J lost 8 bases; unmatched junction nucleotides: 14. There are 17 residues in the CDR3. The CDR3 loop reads CASSDDPDREGEEKLFF. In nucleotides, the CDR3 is TGTGCCAGCAGTGACGACCCGGACAGGGAAGGAGAAGAAAAACTGTTTTTT. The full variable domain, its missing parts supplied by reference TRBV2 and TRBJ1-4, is EPEVTQTPSHQVTQMGQEVILRCVPISNHLYFYWYRQILGQKVEFLVSFYNNEISEKSEIFDDQFSVERPDGSNFTLKIRSTKLEDSAMYFCASSDDPDREGEEKLFFGSGTQLSVL.

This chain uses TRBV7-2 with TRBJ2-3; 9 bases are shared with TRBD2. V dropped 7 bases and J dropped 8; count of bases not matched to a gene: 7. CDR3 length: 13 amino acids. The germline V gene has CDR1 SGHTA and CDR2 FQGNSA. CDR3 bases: TGTGCCAGCATCGGCGGGGGGGTCGGTACGCAGTATTTT. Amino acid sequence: CASIGGGVGTQYF. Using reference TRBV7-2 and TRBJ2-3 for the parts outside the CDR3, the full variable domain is GAGVSQSPSNKVTEKGKDVELRCDPISGHTALYWYRQSLGQGLEFLIYFQGNSAPDKSGLPSDRFSAERTGGSVSTLTIQRTQQEDSAVYLCASIGGGVGTQYFGPGTRLTVL.

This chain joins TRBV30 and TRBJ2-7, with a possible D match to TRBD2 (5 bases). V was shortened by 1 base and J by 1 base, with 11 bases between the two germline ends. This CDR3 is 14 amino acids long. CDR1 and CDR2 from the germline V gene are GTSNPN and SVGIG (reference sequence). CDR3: CAWSDPGRSYEQYF. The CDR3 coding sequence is TGTGCCTGGAGTGATCCGGGAAGGTCCTACGAGCAGTACTTC.

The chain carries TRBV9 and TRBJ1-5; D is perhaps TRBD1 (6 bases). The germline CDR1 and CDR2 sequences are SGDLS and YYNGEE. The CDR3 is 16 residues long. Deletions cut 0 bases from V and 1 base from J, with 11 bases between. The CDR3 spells CASSVGVGASNQPQHF. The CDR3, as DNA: TGTGCCAGCAGCGTAGGAGTGGGGGCAAGCAATCAGCCCCAGCATTTT.